The 10 T cell receptor beta chains listed next were all sequenced from one sample in a study of CD8 T cells in Susac syndrome. The RNA, about 0.5 to 1 ug, was put through reverse transcription using random hexamers. Using its own MiXCR run on the immunoSEQ multiplex PCR reads, TCRdb lists one record per CDR3 protein. The table shows a few hundred thousand distinct CDR3 sequences, with 95% occurring only once. Sequencing used CD4+ T cells from PBMCs. The receptors here all came from a human donor with multiple sclerosis.

This clonotype was picked up a small number of times. The CDR3 DNA is TGCAGCGTTGAGAAGGACTCCTACGAGCAGTACTTC. Translation: CSVEKDSYEQYF. This chain joins TRBV29-1 and TRBJ2-7; D is undetermined. V dropped 3 bases and J dropped 0 bases, with 6 bases sitting between them. This CDR3 is built from 12 residues. Germline lookup yields CDR1 SQVTM and CDR2 ANQGSEA.

The CDR3 sequence: CATSRGGAGAGELFF. CDR3 coding DNA: TGTGCCACCAGCAGAGGAGGGGCAGGGGCCGGGGAGCTGTTTTTT. The chain recombines TRBV15 with TRBJ2-2; D is possibly TRBD1 (6 bases). This CDR3 spans 15 amino acids. Trimming shortened V by 1 base and J by 6 bases, and 12 bases separated the two germline ends. Germline loops: CDR1 LNHNV, CDR2 YYDKDF (reference sequence). Variable domain in full (rest from reference TRBV15 and TRBJ2-2): DAMVIQNPRYQVTQFGKPVTLSCSQTLNHNVMYWYQQKSSQAPKLLFHYYDKDFNNEADTPDNFQSRRPNTSFCFLDIRSPGLGDTAMYLCATSRGGAGAGELFFGEGSRLTVL.

The chain couples TRBV7-2 to TRBJ2-1; no clear D gene. V was shortened by 7 bases and J by 4 bases, with 5 bases between the two germline ends. This CDR3 spans 11 amino acids. In germline, CDR1 is SGHTA, CDR2 FQGNSA. In DNA, the CDR3 is TGTGCCAGCACCACTTACAATGAGCAGTTCTTC. Its translation is CASTTYNEQFF. The variable domain in full, completed from reference TRBV7-2 and TRBJ2-1, reads GAGVSQSPSNKVTEKGKDVELRCDPISGHTALYWYRQSLGQGLEFLIYFQGNSAPDKSGLPSDRFSAERTGGSVSTLTIQRTQQEDSAVYLCASTTYNEQFFGPGTRLTVL.

The CDR3 reads CASSLDWDGSGSYEQYF. CDR3 in DNA: TGTGCCAGCAGTTTAGATTGGGACGGCTCGGGATCCTACGAGCAGTACTTC. The V and J genes are TRBV12-3 or TRBV12-4 and TRBJ2-7; D is tentatively TRBD1 or TRBD2 (5 bases each). The CDR3 contains 17 residues. V was clipped by 1 base and J by 1 base, with 17 bases between them.

This clonotype has just one count. V and J are TRBV3-1 and TRBJ1-2; unclear D gene. The CDR3 sequence is 11 residues long. Germline CDR1 is LGHDT and CDR2 is YNNKEL (reference sequence). The V and J ends lost 3 bases and 6 bases respectively, with 5 bases between them. The CDR3 region is CASSHFDGYTF. The CDR3 DNA reads TGTGCCAGCAGCCATTTCGATGGCTACACCTTC.

This clonotype appeared once. The chain recombines TRBV3-1 with TRBJ2-3; D call uncertain. V lost 4 bases to trimming and J lost 5 bases, with 19 bases between them. This CDR3 comprises 16 residues. CDR1 and CDR2 from the germline V gene are LGHDT and YNNKEL (reference sequence). The DNA for the CDR3 is TGTGCCAGCAGCCCCCTCGGTATGGGGTGGGGAGATACGCAGTATTTT. It specifies CASSPLGMGWGDTQYF.

The V gene is TRBV27, the J gene TRBJ2-1; TRBD2 matches 9 bases. This CDR3 contains 17 residues. The V gene's germline CDR1 is MNHEY and CDR2 SMNVEV (reference sequence). After removal of 5 bases from V and 4 bases from J, the junction contained 12 bases not matched to a gene. This chain's CDR3 is CASSPSLAGDRYNEQFF. CDR3 nucleotides: TGTGCCAGCAGTCCATCTTTAGCGGGAGATCGATACAATGAGCAGTTCTTC.

The rearrangement joins TRBV20-1 to TRBJ2-7, with 9 bases identical to TRBD2. The length of the CDR3 is 16 residues. Germline CDR1 and CDR2: DFQATT and SNEGSKA (reference sequence). After removal of 0 bases from V and 4 bases from J, the junction contained 10 bases not matched to a gene. The CDR3 DNA follows: TGCAGTGCTAGAGATTCAAGCGGGAGGCCCTTATACGAGCAGTACTTC. Protein sequence: CSARDSSGRPLYEQYF.

The gene calls are TRBV9 and TRBJ1-6; the match to TRBD1 covers 7 bases. Germline loops: CDR1 SGDLS, CDR2 YYNGEE. V was pared by 4 bases and J by 10 bases, with 5 bases of the junction left unmatched. The CDR3 is made up of 13 amino acids. The CDR3 coding sequence is TGTGCCAGCAGCCGAGGGGGCGTATCACCCCTCCACTTT. It encodes CASSRGGVSPLHF.

This chain uses TRBV3-1 with TRBJ1-5; D gene uncertain. Deletions cut 4 bases from V and 1 base from J, with 17 bases between. Germline V lookup: CDR1 LGHDT, CDR2 YNNKEL (reference sequence). CDR3 length equals 17 residues. This CDR3 reads CASSPFLPSTSNQPQHF. As DNA, the CDR3 is TGTGCCAGCAGCCCCTTCCTGCCCAGTACAAGCAATCAGCCCCAGCATTTT.